The 2 T cell receptor beta chains presented below share a single source sample, sequenced in a study of lymphopenia after photon versus proton radiotherapy. Method: immunoSEQ multiplex PCR; TCRdb's copy keeps in-frame clones and lacks some. The sample includes tens of thousands of clones, over 85% of them seen just once. This specimen was peripheral blood, taken from a patient treated with photon-based radiotherapy. These TCRs come from a woman aged 50 to 65 with cholangiocarcinoma.

This clone was observed a few times. The chain carries TRBV6-6 and TRBJ1-5; no firm D call. Germline loops: CDR1 MNHNY, CDR2 SVGAGI (reference sequence). The CDR3 runs to 12 residues. Trimming stripped 8 bases from V and 6 bases from J, with 11 bases between. The DNA of the CDR3 is TGTGCCAGCGGTGAGGGCTTTCAGCCCCAGCATTTT. It codes for CASGEGFQPQHF.

The V call is TRBV5-1, the J call TRBJ1-4; D call uncertain. The V gene lost 0 bases and the J gene lost 7 bases, with 7 bases spanning the gap. The CDR3 is 13 amino acids. Germline V gives CDR1 SGHRS, CDR2 YFSETQ. The CDR3 loop is CASSLEFGEKLFF. Here the CDR3 DNA reads TGCGCCAGCAGCTTGGAGTTTGGTGAAAAACTGTTTTTT. Full variable domain (remainder filled in from reference TRBV5-1 and TRBJ1-4): KAGVTQTPRYLIKTRGQQVTLSCSPISGHRSVSWYQQTPGQGLQFLFEYFSETQRNKGNFPGRFSGRQFSNSRSEMNVSTLELGDSALYLCASSLEFGEKLFFGSGTQLSVL.